This is a list of T cell receptor beta chains from one sample in a study of beta chain features in type 1 diabetes. The method was immunoSEQ multiplex PCR; TCRdb's version includes in-frame clones alone and lacks a portion of them. The table includes some 240,000 clones, roughly 16% detected once. The material sequenced was naive CD4+ T cells from blood. These receptors were collected from a man aged 25 to 40 with type 1 diabetes. The CDR3 runs from the conserved cysteine through the conserved F or W. The D gene is left open where the match is weak. Rows give clone size only sometimes, using once, few, many, or a class for an expanded clone.

few,TRBJ1-5,NA,TRBV7-9,TGTGCCAGCGAGCGGGCAGGTGATGGTGGCAATCAGCCCCAGCATTTT,CASERAGDGGNQPQHF
few,TRBJ1-1,TRBD1,TRBV10-3,TGTGCCATCAAGGAGACAGGGAGTGACACTGAAGCTTTCTTT,CAIKETGSDTEAFF
few,TRBJ2-2,NA,TRBV29-1,TGCAGCGTTCGCGCCCTAGAAACCACCGGGGAGCTGTTTTTT,CSVRALETTGELFF
few,TRBJ2-4,TRBD2,TRBV14,TGTGCCAGCAGCCAAGTGTACGCGGGAGGTCACATTCAGTACTTC,CASSQVYAGGHIQYF
NA,TRBJ2-7,NA,TRBV2,TGTGCCAGCGACTGGGAAAGCTCCTACGAGCAGTACTTC,CASDWESSYEQYF
few,TRBJ2-2,NA,TRBV4-1,TGCGCCAGCAGCCATCGTCGTCCTGGGGCTCCGGGCACCGGGGAGCTGTTTTTT,CASSHRRPGAPGTGELFF
few,TRBJ1-1,TRBD1,TRBV29-1,TGCAGCGTTGCCGGACAGGGGGCTACGGAAGCTTTCTTT,CSVAGQGATEAFF
NA,TRBJ2-1,NA,TRBV28,TGTGCCAGCAGCCCGCTGATCAGGTTGAACAATGAGCAGTTCTTC,CASSPLIRLNNEQFF
NA,TRBJ2-1,NA,TRBV2,TGTGCCAGCAGTGCTGGCTCTGGGCATGAGCAGTTCTTC,CASSAGSGHEQFF
NA,TRBJ1-1,NA,TRBV9,TGTGCCAGCAGCGACAGACGACAAGGGACTGAAGCTTTCTTT,CASSDRRQGTEAFF
NA,TRBJ2-3,NA,TRBV11-2,TGTGCCAGCAGCCAGAAGACCCATACGCAGTATTTT,CASSQKTHTQYF
NA,TRBJ2-1,NA,TRBV28,TGTGGTTTTTCCCGTAATGAGCAGTTCTTC,CGFSRNEQFF
NA,TRBJ2-3,TRBD2,TRBV13,TGTGCCAGCAGCTTAGTACTAGCGGGAGCGGCGGATACGCAGTATTTT,CASSLVLAGAADTQYF
few,TRBJ2-5,NA,TRBV5-1,TGCGCCAGCAGCATAGAAGAGACCCAGTACTTC,CASSIEETQYF